The subject of this entry is one T cell receptor beta chain. The source of the sample is a study of blood T cell repertoires in COVID-19. Study in general: T cells, B-cell-depleted T cells, or PBMCs supplied cDNA or gDNA.

How the authors handled the data: Amplified reference gene primers provided the basis for estimating nucleated cell counts. The data were produced by immunoSEQ multiplex PCR, yet TCRdb's version contains in-frame clones alone and is incomplete. V, J and clone size were drawn from that table, and D and trimming were deduced from the DNA. The sample consists of about 150,000 clones, roughly nine tenths of them appearing once. Trimming removed 6 bases from V and 4 bases from J, with 13 bases in between. CDR1 is KGHSH, CDR2 LQKENI, per germline. The CDR3 is made up of 13 amino acids. The sequenced material came from peripheral blood. The sequence came from a woman in her forties with acute or convalescent COVID-19. This chain links TRBV18 with TRBJ2-7; D unresolved. In DNA form, the CDR3 reads TGTGCCAGCTCGGAGATTTTGGGTTACGAGCAGTACTTC. This gives the protein CASSEILGYEQYF.